The 15 T cell receptor beta chains below come from one sample, sequenced in a study of blood T cell repertoires in COVID-19. Produced via immunoSEQ multiplex PCR; TCRdb's table is partial and in-frame only. In the table there are about 250,000 clones, 83% of which are singletons. Source material: PBMCs or T cells enriched from blood (not recorded which). Source of these receptors: a woman aged 35 to 49 who had been exposed to COVID-19.

The J gene is TRBJ2-1, the V gene TRBV5-1, with D maybe TRBD2 (7 bases). CDR1 is SGHRS and CDR2 is YFSETQ in the germline V gene. V was clipped by 5 bases and J by 7 bases, with 13 bases between them. The CDR3 totals 13 residues. CDR3 sequence (DNA): TGCGCCAGCAGTGGGGGGGCCGGAAATGAGCAGTTCTTC. Protein sequence: CASSGGAGNEQFF.

This chain uses TRBV10-3 with TRBJ1-2; 7 bases map to TRBD1. V lost 8 bases and J lost 2; bases outside the gene matches: 14. This CDR3 is 16 amino acids long. The germline V gene encodes CDR1 ENHRY and CDR2 SYGVKD. Here the CDR3 DNA reads TGTGCCATCTCGGGACAGACCCAAACCCTCAACTATGGCTACACCTTC. This encodes CAISGQTQTLNYGYTF.

The gene calls are TRBV7-9 and TRBJ1-4; D is perhaps TRBD1 (5 bases). Germline CDR1 and CDR2: SEHNR and FQNEAQ (reference sequence). The CDR3 runs to 11 residues. V dropped 5 bases and J dropped 7 bases, with 5 bases sitting between them. The CDR3 DNA reads TGTGCCAGCAGCGACAGTGAAAAACTGTTTTTT. The encoded protein is CASSDSEKLFF.

This clone was recorded only once. The J gene is TRBJ1-6, the V gene TRBV6-1, with 8 bases fitting TRBD1. The germline V gene has CDR1 MNHNS and CDR2 SASEGT. CDR3 length equals 15 residues. Trimming at V came to 2 bases and at J to 10 bases, leaving 7 bases not matched to a gene. CDR3 loop: CASSETGGHYSPLHF. In DNA, the CDR3 is TGTGCCAGCAGTGAAACAGGGGGTCATTACTCACCCCTCCACTTT.

This clone has a single count. V usage is TRBV7-2 and J usage is TRBJ2-2; 8 bases line up with TRBD2. The J segment lost 6 bases and the V segment lost 5 bases, leaving 11 bases of the junction unmatched. The CDR3 consists of 16 residues. Germline V gives CDR1 SGHTA, CDR2 FQGNSA. For the CDR3, the DNA is TGTGCCAGCAGCCCTCTTCCGGGGGGGCTGTCCGGGGAGCTGTTTTTT. It encodes CASSPLPGGLSGELFF.

CDR3 residues: CASSQVRQSYNSPLHF. The CDR3 DNA reads TGCGCCAGCAGCCAAGTGCGACAGTCCTATAATTCACCCCTCCACTTT. This chain connects TRBV4-3 to TRBJ1-6, with D perhaps TRBD1 (5 bases). CDR1 LGHNA and CDR2 YSLEER come from the germline V gene. The V and J ends lost 1 base and 1 base respectively, with 8 bases between them. The CDR3 is 16 amino acids.

This clone was recorded a few times. V gene TRBV2 combines with J gene TRBJ1-1; D is possibly TRBD1 (5 bases). The CDR3 runs to 12 residues. The germline V gene has CDR1 SNHLY and CDR2 FYNNEI. V dropped 1 base and J dropped 7 bases, with 7 bases sitting between them. This CDR3 is CASSEDGGEAFF. The CDR3 DNA sequence: TGTGCCAGCAGTGAAGACGGGGGTGAAGCTTTCTTT.

As DNA, the CDR3 is TGTGCTAGTGGTTTGGTCCAGGGTAGGGGTCAGCCCCAGCATTTT. It is translated as CASGLVQGRGQPQHF. This sequence joins TRBV12-5 and TRBJ1-5; possible D gene TRBD1, 5 bases. The CDR3 covers 15 residues. The germline gives CDR1 LGHNT, CDR2 FRNRAP. Trimming took off 0 bases at V and 6 bases at J, with 12 bases between the two ends.

The chain recombines TRBV6-5 with TRBJ2-7, with D perhaps matching TRBD1 (6 bases). Germline V gene data show CDR1 as MNHEY and CDR2 as SVGAGI. V lost 5 bases and J lost 3, with 14 bases in between. CDR3 size: 14 residues. The CDR3 coding sequence is TGTGCCAGCAGTCGGACAGAGCTAGACTACGAGCAGTACTTC. Translating it yields CASSRTELDYEQYF.

This chain links TRBV28 with TRBJ2-2; D might be TRBD1 (6 bases). CDR3 size: 15 residues. The V end was cut by 5 bases, the J end by 5 bases, with 15 bases between. CDR1 MDHEN and CDR2 SYDVKM come from the germline V gene. CDR3 sequence (DNA): TGTGCCAGCAGTCCAGGACAGTGGATGACCGGGGAGCTGTTTTTT. It yields the protein CASSPGQWMTGELFF.

V gene TRBV4-1 combines with J gene TRBJ1-6; D perhaps matches TRBD1 (5 bases). The germline V gene has CDR1 MGHRA and CDR2 YSYEKL. The V end was cut by 4 bases, the J end by 9 bases, with 13 bases between. The CDR3 loop spans 14 amino acids. The CDR3 nucleotides are TGCGCCAGCAGCCCAGAGACAGCGGGTTCACCCCTCCACTTT. Residues: CASSPETAGSPLHF.

This clone has only one observation. The chain has TRBV9 and TRBJ1-6; D not resolved. CDR1 is SGDLS, CDR2 YYNGEE, per germline. Trimming took off 0 bases at V and 11 bases at J, with 9 bases between the two ends. There are 13 residues in the CDR3. The CDR3 nucleotides read TGTGCCAGCAGCGTAGCTTTGGCCGCACCCCTCCACTTT. Translation gives CASSVALAAPLHF.

This clone has more than one count but fewer than ten. The chain joins TRBV30 to TRBJ1-3; a possible D gene is TRBD1 (5 bases). This CDR3 spans 16 amino acids. V was cut by 3 bases and J by 0 bases, with 15 bases left in between. CDR1 is GTSNPN and CDR2 is SVGIG in the germline V gene (reference sequence). DNA for the CDR3: TGTGCCTGGAGCGTGGCAGGACACAGCTCTGGAAACACCATATATTTT. Protein: CAWSVAGHSSGNTIYF.

The chain couples TRBV3-1 (or the pseudogene TRBV3-2) to TRBJ1-2, with 10 bases lining up with TRBD1. CDR1 LGHDT and CDR2 YNNKEL come from the germline V gene (reference sequence). This CDR3 has 17 residues. Germline trimming cut 3 bases from V and 7 bases from J; bases unmatched to any gene: 14. CDR3 loop: CASSQGGTGVGVSGYTF. The CDR3 DNA reads as TGTGCCAGCAGCCAGGGAGGGACAGGGGTTGGAGTGAGTGGCTACACCTTC.

This clone showed up just once. The chain combines TRBV18 with TRBJ2-4; tentatively, D is TRBD2 (6 bases). Trimming took 10 bases from V and 2 from J, leaving 15 bases between them. CDR1 and CDR2 (germline): KGHSH, LQKENI. This CDR3 spans 14 amino acids. CDR3 loop: CATQRGDSKNIQYF. CDR3 DNA: TGTGCCACCCAACGCGGGGATTCCAAAAACATTCAGTACTTC.